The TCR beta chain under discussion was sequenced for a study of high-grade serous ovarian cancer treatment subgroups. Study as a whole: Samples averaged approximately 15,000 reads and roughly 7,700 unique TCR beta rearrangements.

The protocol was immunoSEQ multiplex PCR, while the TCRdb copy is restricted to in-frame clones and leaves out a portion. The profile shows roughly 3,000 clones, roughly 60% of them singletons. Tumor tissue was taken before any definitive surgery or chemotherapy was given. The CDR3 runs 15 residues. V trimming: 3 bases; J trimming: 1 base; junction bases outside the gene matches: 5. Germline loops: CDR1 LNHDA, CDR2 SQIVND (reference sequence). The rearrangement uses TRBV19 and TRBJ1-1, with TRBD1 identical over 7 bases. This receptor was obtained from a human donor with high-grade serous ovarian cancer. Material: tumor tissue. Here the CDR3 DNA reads TGTGCCAGTAGTATCTCGACAGGGAGGAACACTGAAGCTTTCTTT. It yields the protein CASSISTGRNTEAFF.